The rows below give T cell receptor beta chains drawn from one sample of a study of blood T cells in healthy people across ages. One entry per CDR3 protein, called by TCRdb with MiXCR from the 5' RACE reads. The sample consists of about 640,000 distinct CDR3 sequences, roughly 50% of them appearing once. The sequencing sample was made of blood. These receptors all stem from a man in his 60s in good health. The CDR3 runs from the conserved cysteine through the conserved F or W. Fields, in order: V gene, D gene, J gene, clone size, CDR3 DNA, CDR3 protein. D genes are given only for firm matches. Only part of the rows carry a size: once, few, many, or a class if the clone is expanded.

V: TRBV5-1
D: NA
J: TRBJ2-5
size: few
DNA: TGCGCCAGCAGCACCGGGGCCCTTCGGGAGCAGTACTTC
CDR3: CASSTGALREQYF

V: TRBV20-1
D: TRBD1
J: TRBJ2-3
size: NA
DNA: TGCAGTGCCCGGAGACCCGGGGAGCCAGGGGGCGCATATGATACGCAGTATTTT
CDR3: CSARRPGEPGGAYDTQYF

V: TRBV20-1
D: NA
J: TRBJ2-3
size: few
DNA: TGCAGTGCTTGTGGGATCGGGGGGCGCCCAGATACGCAGTATTTT
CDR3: CSACGIGGRPDTQYF

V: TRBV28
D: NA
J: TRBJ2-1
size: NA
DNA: TGTGCCAGTAGTACCAATGAGCAGTTCTTC
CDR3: CASSTNEQFF

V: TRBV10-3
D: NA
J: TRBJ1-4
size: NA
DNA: TGTGCCATCTCGCCGGGACACGAGAATGAAAAACTGTTTTTT
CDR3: CAISPGHENEKLFF

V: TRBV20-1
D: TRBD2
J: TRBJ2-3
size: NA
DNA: TGCAGTGCTAGCGGGGGGGCCGACGGCCCCACAGATACGCAGTATTTT
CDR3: CSASGGADGPTDTQYF

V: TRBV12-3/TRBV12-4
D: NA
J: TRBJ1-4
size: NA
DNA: TGTGCCAGCAGTCTTGGGGCGGGGACCATGGGTTTAACTAATGAAAAACTGTTTTTT
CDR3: CASSLGAGTMGLTNEKLFF

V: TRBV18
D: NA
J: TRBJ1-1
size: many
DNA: TGTGCCAGCTCACCGGGACAGAACACTGAAGCTTTCTTT
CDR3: CASSPGQNTEAFF

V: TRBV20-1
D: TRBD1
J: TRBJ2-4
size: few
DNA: TGCAGTGCTAGAGATCTAGAACGAGCGGGACAGGGGGGGTCGGACATTCAGTACTTC
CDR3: CSARDLERAGQGGSDIQYF

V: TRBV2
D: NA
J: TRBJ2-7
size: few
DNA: TGTGCCAGCAGTTCCACAGGGTTCAACGAGCAGTACTTC
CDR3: CASSSTGFNEQYF

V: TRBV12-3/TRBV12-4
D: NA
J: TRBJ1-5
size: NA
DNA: TGTGCCAGCAGTTCAGATGACGGGGTGCGGCAGCCCCAGCATTTT
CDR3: CASSSDDGVRQPQHF

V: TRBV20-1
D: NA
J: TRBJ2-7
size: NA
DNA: TGCAGTGTTGGGACGGTGTCCTACGAGCAGTACTTC
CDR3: CSVGTVSYEQYF

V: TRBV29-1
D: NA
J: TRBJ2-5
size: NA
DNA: TGCACCGTTTCGGCAGGTGAAGAGACCCAGTACTTC
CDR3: CTVSAGEETQYF

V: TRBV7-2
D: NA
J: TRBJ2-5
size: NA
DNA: TGTGCCAGCAGCCGGTATGGCGAGACCCAGTACTTC
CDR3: CASSRYGETQYF

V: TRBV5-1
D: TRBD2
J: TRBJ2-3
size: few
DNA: TGCGCCAGCAGCCCCTCTACTAGCGGGGGGTGGTATACGCAGTATTTT
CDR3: CASSPSTSGGWYTQYF

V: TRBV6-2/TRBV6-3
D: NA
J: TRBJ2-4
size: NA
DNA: TGTGCCAGCAGACAAAACGTGCGAGCCAAAAACATTCAGTACTTC
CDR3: CASRQNVRAKNIQYF

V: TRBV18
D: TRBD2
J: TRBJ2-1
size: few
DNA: TGTGCCAGCTCCCCCGATAGCGGGGGGGTTAATGAGCAGTTCTTC
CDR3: CASSPDSGGVNEQFF

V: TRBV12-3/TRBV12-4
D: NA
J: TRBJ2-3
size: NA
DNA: TGTGCCAGCAGCCCCGACTGGAATACGCAGTATTTT
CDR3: CASSPDWNTQYF

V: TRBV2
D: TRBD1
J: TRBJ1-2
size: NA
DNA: TGTGCCAGCAGTGATACAGGGGGCCGTGGCTACACCTTC
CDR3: CASSDTGGRGYTF

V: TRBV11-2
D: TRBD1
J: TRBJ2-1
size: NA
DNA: TGTGCCAGCAGCAACCGGGACAGGGCCCATGAGCAGTTCTTC
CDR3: CASSNRDRAHEQFF

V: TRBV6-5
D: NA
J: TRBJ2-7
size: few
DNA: TGTGCCAGCAGTTACTCGTGGGCAAACTCCTACGAGCAGTACTTC
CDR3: CASSYSWANSYEQYF

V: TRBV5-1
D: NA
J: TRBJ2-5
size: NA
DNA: TGCGCCAGCAGCGAGGCAGGAGCGATGGAGACCCAGTACTTC
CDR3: CASSEAGAMETQYF

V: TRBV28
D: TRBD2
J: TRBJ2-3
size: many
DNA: TGTGCCAGCAGTTCCGGGACTAGCGGGGGGGCGAGAGATACGCAGTATTTT
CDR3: CASSSGTSGGARDTQYF

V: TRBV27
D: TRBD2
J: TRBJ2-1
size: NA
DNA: TGTGCCAGCAAGTGGACTAGCGGGGGGACGGTCTACAATGAGCAGTTCTTC
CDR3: CASKWTSGGTVYNEQFF

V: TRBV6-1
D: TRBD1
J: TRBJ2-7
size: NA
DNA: TGTGCCAGCAGTTGGGACAGGGGAGTCGTTACCTACGAGCAGTACTTC
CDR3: CASSWDRGVVTYEQYF

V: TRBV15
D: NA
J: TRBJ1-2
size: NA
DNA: TGTGCCACCAGCAGAGATAAAACAGTGAAAGGCTACACCTTC
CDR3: CATSRDKTVKGYTF

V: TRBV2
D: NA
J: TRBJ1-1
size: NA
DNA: TGTGCCAAGAGGGGGAACACTGAAGCTTTCTTT
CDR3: CAKRGNTEAFF

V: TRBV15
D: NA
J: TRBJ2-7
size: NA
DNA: TGTGCCACCAGCAGAGCTGGGACTTTGGTTTTCGAGCAGTACTTC
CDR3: CATSRAGTLVFEQYF

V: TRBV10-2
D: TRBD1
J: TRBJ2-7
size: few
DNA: TGCGCCAGCATCCCGAGCGGTAGGACAGGGGGCGAGCAGTACTTC
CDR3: CASIPSGRTGGEQYF

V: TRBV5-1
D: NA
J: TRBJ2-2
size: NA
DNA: TGCGCCAGCAGCCTCCAGGTCGGGGAGCTGTTTTTT
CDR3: CASSLQVGELFF

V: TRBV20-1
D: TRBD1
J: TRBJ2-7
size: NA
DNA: TGCAGTGCTCTCGACAGGGTTTACGAGCAGTACTTC
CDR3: CSALDRVYEQYF

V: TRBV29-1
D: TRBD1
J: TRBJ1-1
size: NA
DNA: TGCAGCGTAGGACAGGGAACCCTAACTGAAGCTTTCTTT
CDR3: CSVGQGTLTEAFF

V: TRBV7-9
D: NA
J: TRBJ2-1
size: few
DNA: TGTGCCAGCACTCGGGGCCCCAATGAGCAGTTCTTC
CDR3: CASTRGPNEQFF

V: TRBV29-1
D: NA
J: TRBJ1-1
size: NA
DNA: TGCAGCGTGCGAGATGGGGGGAACACTGAAGCTTTCTTT
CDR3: CSVRDGGNTEAFF

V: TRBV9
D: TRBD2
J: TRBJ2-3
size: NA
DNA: TGTGCCAGCAGCAACCGGCTAGCGGTCGGCACAGATACGCAGTATTTT
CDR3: CASSNRLAVGTDTQYF

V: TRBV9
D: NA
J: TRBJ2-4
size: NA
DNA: TGTGCCAGCAGCGTATCCGGGGGCAAAAACATTCAGTACTTC
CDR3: CASSVSGGKNIQYF

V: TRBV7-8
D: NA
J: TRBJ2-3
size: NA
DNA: TGTGCCAGCAGCCCCCGAAGGGCAGATACGCAGTATTTT
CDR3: CASSPRRADTQYF

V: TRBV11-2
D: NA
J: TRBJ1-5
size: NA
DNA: TGTGCCAGCAGCACCGGGATCAATCAGCCCCAGCATTTT
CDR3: CASSTGINQPQHF

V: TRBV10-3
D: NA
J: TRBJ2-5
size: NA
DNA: TGTGCCATCAGTGAGTCCGTGACAGAGCAAGAGACCCAGTACTTC
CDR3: CAISESVTEQETQYF

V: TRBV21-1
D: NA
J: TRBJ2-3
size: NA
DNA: TGTGCCAGCAGCAAAGCAGGGTTAGGGACAGATACGCAGTATTTT
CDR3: CASSKAGLGTDTQYF

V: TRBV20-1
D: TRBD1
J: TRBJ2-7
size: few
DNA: TGCAGTGCTAGTTCCGGGACAGGGGGCTACGAGCAGTACTTC
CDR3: CSASSGTGGYEQYF

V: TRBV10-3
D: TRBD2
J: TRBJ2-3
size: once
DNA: TGTGCCATCAGTGAGTCGGGGGCGGGGGGCCCGGATACGCAGTATTTT
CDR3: CAISESGAGGPDTQYF

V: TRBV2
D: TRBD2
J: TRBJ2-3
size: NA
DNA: TGTGCCAGCAGTGGCACACTAGCGGGGGGAGCAGATACGCAGTATTTT
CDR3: CASSGTLAGGADTQYF

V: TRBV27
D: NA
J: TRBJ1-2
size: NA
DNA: TGTGCCAGCAGTTTATTCGGGGGCCCCCCCCATGGCTACACCTTC
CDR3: CASSLFGGPPHGYTF

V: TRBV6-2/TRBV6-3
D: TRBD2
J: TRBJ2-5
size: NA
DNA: TGTGCCAGCAGTCCGACTAGCGTAAGCCAAGAGACCCAGTACTTC
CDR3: CASSPTSVSQETQYF